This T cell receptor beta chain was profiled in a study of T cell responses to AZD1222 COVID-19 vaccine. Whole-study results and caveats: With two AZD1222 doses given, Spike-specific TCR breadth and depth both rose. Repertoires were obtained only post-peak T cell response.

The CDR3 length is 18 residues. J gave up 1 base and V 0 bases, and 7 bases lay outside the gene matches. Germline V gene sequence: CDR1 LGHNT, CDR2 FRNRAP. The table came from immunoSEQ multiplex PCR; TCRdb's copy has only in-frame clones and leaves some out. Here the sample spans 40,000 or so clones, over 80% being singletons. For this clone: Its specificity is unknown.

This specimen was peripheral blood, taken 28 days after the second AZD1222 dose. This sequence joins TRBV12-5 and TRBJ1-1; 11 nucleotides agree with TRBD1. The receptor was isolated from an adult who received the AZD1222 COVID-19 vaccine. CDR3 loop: CASGLVMGQGVSNTEAFF. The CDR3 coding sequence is TGTGCTAGTGGTTTGGTAATGGGACAGGGGGTTTCGAACACTGAAGCTTTCTTT.